This T cell receptor (beta chain) was sequenced during a study of regulatory T cells in long-lasting Graves disease. General study findings and limits: Persistent disease samples used TRBV28, TRBJ1-2 and TRBJ2-5 preferentially.

The germline V gene encodes CDR1 MNHEY and CDR2 SVGEGT. The CDR3 spans 17 residues. With 0 bases removed from V and 0 bases from J, the gap between germline ends came to 13 bases. Described time point: newly diagnosed GD, antithyroid drugs for less than 3 months. RNA extracted from PBMCs served as the sequencing template. Approximately 10 milliliters of peripheral blood went into EDTA tubes. There are many counts of this clonotype. Its antigen is as yet unknown. Arm-PCR of CDR3 regions with iRepertoire HTBI primers generated TCR beta libraries. TCRdb reprocessed the multiplex PCR reads via MiXCR and lists one record per CDR3 protein. The sample has 350,000 to 450,000 distinct CDR3 sequences; 10% to 15% are singletons. This sample also belongs to another study, concerning T cells in Graves' hyperthyroidism and ophthalmopathy. That study reports: Not enrolled were patients with uncontrolled infection, other autoimmune disease, pregnancy or lactation. Separating ophthalmopathy from stable hyperthyroidism was achieved by a 13 V-J model.

This specimen was peripheral blood mononuclear cells (PBMCs), taken at new diagnosis, from a patient treated with antithyroid drugs. This TCR was recovered from a woman between 18 and 29 years old with Graves disease. This chain links TRBV6-2 or TRBV6-3 with TRBJ2-3, with a tentative D call TRBD2 (5 bases). The CDR3 DNA reads TGTGCCAGCAGTTACTCCTTCGCGGGTCCTAGCACAGATACGCAGTATTTT. Protein product: CASSYSFAGPSTDTQYF.